These T cell receptor beta chains were read from a single sample in a study of cytomegalovirus exposure and HLA in healthy donors. Data came from immunoSEQ multiplex PCR; TCRdb stores just in-frame clones and leaves some out. Here the sample spans about 190,000 clones, roughly four fifths being singletons. Sequenced material: PBMCs. These receptors were taken from a woman aged 25 to 39 in good health and CMV-seropositive. Both conserved end residues are part of each CDR3. A D gene is named only where the DNA matches it firmly. Size values are once, few and many counts, or a class for expanded clones, and some rows have none.

>-|-|TRBV7-9|TRBJ2-3
TGTGCCAGCAGCCCGGAGGAGGGTACCACAGATACGCAGTATTTT
CASSPEEGTTDTQYF
>TRBD1|-|TRBV11-2|TRBJ2-2
TGTGCCAGCAGCTTATGGGGTGTAGGGGGCCACACCGGGGAGCTGTTTTTT
CASSLWGVGGHTGELFF
>-|-|TRBV5-1|TRBJ1-1
TGCGCCAGCAGCTTGGTAGGCCGCCGAGGCGCTGAAGCTTTCTTT
CASSLVGRRGAEAFF
>TRBD1|-|TRBV6-1|TRBJ2-7
TGTGCCAGCAGTGAAGAAACTCAGGTAGCCGGGGACAGGGGATACGAGCAGTACTTC
CASSEETQVAGDRGYEQYF
>TRBD1|-|TRBV9|TRBJ2-1
TGTGCCAGCGACCGGGACAGGGGTAATGAGCAGTTCTTC
CASDRDRGNEQFF
>TRBD2|once|TRBV5-4|TRBJ2-7
TGTGCCAGCAGCGGAAAGACTAGCTCGGGTGGGTACGAGCAGTACTTC
CASSGKTSSGGYEQYF
>-|few|TRBV5-1|TRBJ2-5
TGCGCCAGCAGTCTATCGAACCGGGAGACCCAGTACTTC
CASSLSNRETQYF
>TRBD2|-|TRBV6-4|TRBJ2-1
TGTGCCAGCAGTGTCCTAGCGGGCTTGAATGAGCAGTTCTTC
CASSVLAGLNEQFF
>-|few|TRBV5-1|TRBJ2-1
TGCGCCAGCAGCTTGATCAGCGTAGGCCCCTCGGGAAATGAGCAGTTCTTC
CASSLISVGPSGNEQFF
>-|-|TRBV27|TRBJ2-2
TGTGCCAGCAGTTCCCGAGGGGGATACACCGGGGAGCTGTTTTTT
CASSSRGGYTGELFF
>-|-|TRBV5-5|TRBJ1-5
TGTGCCAGCAGCCTAGGCGGTACGTGGCGCAATCAGCCCCAGCATTTT
CASSLGGTWRNQPQHF
>-|-|TRBV11-2|TRBJ2-4
TGTGCCAGCAGCTTAGGTCCATCAGATTACAAAAACATTCAGTACTTC
CASSLGPSDYKNIQYF
>TRBD2|-|TRBV4-1|TRBJ2-3
TGCGCCAGCAGCCAAGATCGGCCGGTACTGGGACTAGCGGGAGATACGCAGTATTTT
CASSQDRPVLGLAGDTQYF
>-|-|TRBV7-6|TRBJ2-5
TGTGCCAGCAGTGGAGGCGGAAGTAGTCTCGTCGAGACCCAGTACTTC
CASSGGGSSLVETQYF
>TRBD1|-|TRBV29-1|TRBJ1-1
TGCAGCGTTGCTACAGGGGGCAACACTGAAGCTTTCTTT
CSVATGGNTEAFF
>TRBD2|once|TRBV29-1|TRBJ2-3
TGCAGCGTGGGGCATAGGCTAGCGGATTCTAGCACAGATACGCAGTATTTT
CSVGHRLADSSTDTQYF
>-|-|TRBV19|TRBJ1-3
TGTGCCAGTAGTGAAGCCCGACTCCCAGGAAACACCATATATTTT
CASSEARLPGNTIYF
>TRBD1|few|TRBV2|TRBJ2-5
TGTGCCAGCAGTGAATTCAGAAGACAGGGGGCCGATCAGACCCAGTACTTC
CASSEFRRQGADQTQYF
>TRBD1|-|TRBV5-1|TRBJ1-3
TGCGCCAGCAGCGTTACGACAGGGATTGGAAACACCATATATTTT
CASSVTTGIGNTIYF
>-|-|TRBV11-2|TRBJ1-1
TGTGCCAGCAGCTTATCAGGGATCAAAACTTTCTTT
CASSLSGIKTFF
>-|few|TRBV10-1|TRBJ2-3
TGCGCCAGCAGACGGGACTTGGCTTCTACGCAGTATTTT
CASRRDLASTQYF